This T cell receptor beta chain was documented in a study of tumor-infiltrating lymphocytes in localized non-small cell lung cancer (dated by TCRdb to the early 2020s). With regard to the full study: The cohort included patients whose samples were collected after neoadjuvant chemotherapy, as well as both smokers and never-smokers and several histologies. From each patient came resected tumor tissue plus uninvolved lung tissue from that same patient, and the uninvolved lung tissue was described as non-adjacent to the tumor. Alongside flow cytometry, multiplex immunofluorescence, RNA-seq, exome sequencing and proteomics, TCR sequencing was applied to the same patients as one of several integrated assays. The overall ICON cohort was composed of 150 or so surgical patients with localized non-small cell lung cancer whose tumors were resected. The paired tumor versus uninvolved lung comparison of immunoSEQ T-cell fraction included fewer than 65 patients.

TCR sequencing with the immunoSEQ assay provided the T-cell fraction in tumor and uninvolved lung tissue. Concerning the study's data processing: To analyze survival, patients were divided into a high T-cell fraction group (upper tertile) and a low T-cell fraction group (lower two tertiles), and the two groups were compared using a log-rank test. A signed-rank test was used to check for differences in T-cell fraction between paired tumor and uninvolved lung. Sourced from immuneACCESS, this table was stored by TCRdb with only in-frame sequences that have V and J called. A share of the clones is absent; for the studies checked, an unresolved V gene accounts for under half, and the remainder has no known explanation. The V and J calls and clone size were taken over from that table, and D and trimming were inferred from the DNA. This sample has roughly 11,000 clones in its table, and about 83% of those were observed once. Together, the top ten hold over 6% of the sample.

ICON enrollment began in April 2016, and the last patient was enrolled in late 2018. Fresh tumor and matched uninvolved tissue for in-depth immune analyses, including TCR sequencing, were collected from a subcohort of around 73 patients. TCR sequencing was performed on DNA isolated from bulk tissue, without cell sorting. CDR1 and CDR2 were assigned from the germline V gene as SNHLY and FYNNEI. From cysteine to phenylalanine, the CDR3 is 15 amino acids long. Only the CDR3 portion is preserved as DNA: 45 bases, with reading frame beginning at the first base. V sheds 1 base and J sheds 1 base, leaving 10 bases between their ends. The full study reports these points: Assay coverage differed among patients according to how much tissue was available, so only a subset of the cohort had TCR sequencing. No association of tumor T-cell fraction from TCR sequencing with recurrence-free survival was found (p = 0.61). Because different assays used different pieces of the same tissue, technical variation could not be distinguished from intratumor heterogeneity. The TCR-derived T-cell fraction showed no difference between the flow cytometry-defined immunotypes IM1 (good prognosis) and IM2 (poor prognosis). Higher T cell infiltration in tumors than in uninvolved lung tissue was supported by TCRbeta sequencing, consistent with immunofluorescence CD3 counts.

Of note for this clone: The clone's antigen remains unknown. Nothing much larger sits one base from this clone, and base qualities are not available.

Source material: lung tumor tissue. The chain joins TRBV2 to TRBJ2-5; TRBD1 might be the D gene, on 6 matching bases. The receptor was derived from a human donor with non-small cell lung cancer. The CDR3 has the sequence CASSEDSGAQETQYF. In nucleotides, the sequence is TGTGCCAGCAGTGAAGATTCAGGGGCCCAAGAGACCCAGTACTTC.